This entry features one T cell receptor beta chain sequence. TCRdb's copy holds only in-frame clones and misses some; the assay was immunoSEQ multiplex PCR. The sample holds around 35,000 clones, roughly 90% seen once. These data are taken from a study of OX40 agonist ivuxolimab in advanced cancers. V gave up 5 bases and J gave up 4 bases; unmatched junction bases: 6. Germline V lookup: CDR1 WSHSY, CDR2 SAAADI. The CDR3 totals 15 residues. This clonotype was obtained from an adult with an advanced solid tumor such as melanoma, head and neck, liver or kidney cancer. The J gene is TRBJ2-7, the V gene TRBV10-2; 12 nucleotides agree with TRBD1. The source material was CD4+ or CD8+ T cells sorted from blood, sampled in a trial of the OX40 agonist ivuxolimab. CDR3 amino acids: CASSKGQGARYEQYF. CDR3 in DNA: TGCGCCAGCAGTAAGGGACAGGGGGCGCGATACGAGCAGTACTTC.